These 16 T cell receptor beta chains share one sample of origin, sequenced in a study of T cells expressing NK-cell markers. TCRdb re-called the 5' RACE reads; one entry per CDR3 protein, DNA not given. The sample's table shows about 390,000 distinct CDR3 sequences. Sequencing was done on a sample of blood T cells: a sorted CD56 or NKG2C T cell subset, CD4+ or CD8+ T cells, or bulk PBMC T cells (not recorded which). The receptors derive from a woman in her fifties or sixties in good health.

The chain is built from TRBV5-5 and TRBJ2-7; TCRdb returns TRBD2, unconfirmable since there is no DNA. The CDR3 is 14 residues long. The germline CDR1 and CDR2 sequences are SGHKS and YYEKEE (reference sequence). The chain's CDR3 is CASSLNGRAREQYF.

The chain carries TRBV20-1 and TRBJ2-3; the TRBD1 assignment by TCRdb is unverifiable without DNA. The CDR3 spans 15 residues. Germline V gives CDR1 DFQATT, CDR2 SNEGSKA (reference sequence). CDR3 sequence: CSASGGGGKEDTQYF.

This chain connects TRBV14 to TRBJ1-4; TCRdb names TRBD1, which stays unverified in the absence of DNA. The CDR3 loop spans 13 amino acids. CDR1 is SGHDN, CDR2 FVKESK, per germline. The CDR3 region is CASSRSPWEKLFF.

V usage is TRBV15 and J usage is TRBJ2-4. The CDR3 sequence is 18 residues long. CDR1 and CDR2 (germline): LNHNV, YYDKDF (reference sequence). The CDR3: CATSRGFWTVGDQNIQYF. The whole variable domain, filled in from reference TRBV15 and TRBJ2-4, reads DAMVIQNPRYQVTQFGKPVTLSCSQTLNHNVMYWYQQKSSQAPKLLFHYYDKDFNNEADTPDNFQSRRPNTSFCFLDIRSPGLGDTAMYLCATSRGFWTVGDQNIQYFGAGTRLSVL.

This sequence joins TRBV4-1 and TRBJ2-1. The CDR3 totals 13 residues. In germline, CDR1 is MGHRA, CDR2 YSYEKL. The CDR3 here is CASSQGPWNEQFF.

The V gene is TRBV29-1, the J gene TRBJ1-1; with no DNA, the TCRdb D assignment of TRBD1 cannot be verified. CDR3 length: 12 amino acids. Germline CDR1 is SQVTM and CDR2 is ANQGSEA. CDR3 region: CSVQGTGEGAFF.

V gene TRBV9 combines with J gene TRBJ1-2; TCRdb lists TRBD1, though no DNA is available to test this call. CDR3 length: 14 amino acids. Germline V CDR1 and CDR2: SGDLS, YYNGEE. CDR3 residues: CASGPGGRNYGYTF.

V is TRBV20-1 and J is TRBJ1-5. Per germline, CDR1 DFQATT and CDR2 SNEGSKA (reference sequence). The CDR3 has 13 amino acids. CDR3: CSEVGPRCQPQHF.

The chain links TRBV5-1 to TRBJ2-5; TCRdb's D gene call, TRBD2, goes unchecked for lack of DNA. The CDR3 runs to 15 residues. The germline gives CDR1 SGHRS, CDR2 YFSETQ. CDR3 sequence reads: CASSLPHGSSATQYF.

The chain is built from TRBV12-3 or TRBV12-4 and TRBJ2-2; TCRdb's D gene call, TRBD1, goes unchecked for lack of DNA. CDR3 size: 14 residues. The CDR3 reads CASSRGRVTGELFF.

V usage is TRBV29-1 and J usage is TRBJ2-1; TCRdb returns TRBD2, unconfirmable since there is no DNA. CDR3 length: 15 amino acids. Germline V CDR1 and CDR2: SQVTM, ANQGSEA. CDR3: CSVSELAGGPSEQFF.

The V call is TRBV11-2, the J call TRBJ1-6; the D gene TCRdb calls, TRBD1, cannot be checked with no DNA. The CDR3 runs to 14 residues. Germline V gene lookup returns CDR1 SGHAT and CDR2 FQNNGV. The CDR3 protein is CASSLGYRNSPLHF.

V gene TRBV28 combines with J gene TRBJ2-3; the TCRdb D gene call, TRBD2, has no DNA to confirm it. The germline CDR1 and CDR2 sequences are MDHEN and SYDVKM. CDR3 length: 14 amino acids. The chain's CDR3 is CASMPSGRRDTQYF. The full variable domain, in which reference TRBV28 and TRBJ2-3 provide the parts outside the CDR3, is DVKVTQSSRYLVKRTGEKVFLECVQDMDHENMFWYRQDPGLGLRLIYFSYDVKMKEKGDIPEGYSVSREKKERFSLILESASTNQTSMYLCASMPSGRRDTQYFGPGTRLTVL.

This sequence joins TRBV27 and TRBJ2-7; TCRdb's D gene call, TRBD1, goes unchecked for lack of DNA. This CDR3 is built from 13 residues. Germline V gene lookup returns CDR1 MNHEY and CDR2 SMNVEV (reference sequence). The CDR3: CASSLNQGYEQYF.

The chain carries TRBV20-1 and TRBJ2-5; TCRdb picks TRBD2, but there is no DNA to check that call. Germline V lookup: CDR1 DFQATT, CDR2 SNEGSKA (reference sequence). There are 16 residues in the CDR3. Here the CDR3 reads CSAIPGLAEIKETQYF.

CDR3 in amino acids: CASSLAGLLTDTQYF. The chain joins TRBV5-1 to TRBJ2-3; checking the TCRdb D call of TRBD2 is not possible without DNA. Germline-derived CDR1 and CDR2 are SGHRS and YFSETQ. CDR3 size: 15 residues.